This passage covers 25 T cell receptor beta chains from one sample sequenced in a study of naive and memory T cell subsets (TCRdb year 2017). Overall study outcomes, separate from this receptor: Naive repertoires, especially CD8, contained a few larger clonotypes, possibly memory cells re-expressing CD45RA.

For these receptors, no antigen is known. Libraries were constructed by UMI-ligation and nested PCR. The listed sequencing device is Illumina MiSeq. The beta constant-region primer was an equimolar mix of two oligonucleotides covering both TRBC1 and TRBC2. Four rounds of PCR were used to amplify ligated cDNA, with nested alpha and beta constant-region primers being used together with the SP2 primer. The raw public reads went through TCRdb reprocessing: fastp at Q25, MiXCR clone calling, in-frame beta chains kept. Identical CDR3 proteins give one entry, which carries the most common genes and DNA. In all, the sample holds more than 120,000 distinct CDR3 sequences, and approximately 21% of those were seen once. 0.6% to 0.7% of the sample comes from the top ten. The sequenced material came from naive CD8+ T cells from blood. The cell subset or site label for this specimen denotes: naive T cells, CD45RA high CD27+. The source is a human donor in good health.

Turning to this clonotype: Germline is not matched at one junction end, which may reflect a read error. CDR3 in DNA: TGCGCCAGTAGCCGACCGGGAGGGGATACAGGCTATGAGCAGTTCTTC. Translating gives CASSRPGGDTGYEQFF. The chain is built from TRBV4-1 and TRBJ2-1, with TRBD2 matching 8 bases. From germline, CDR1 is MGHRA and CDR2 YSYEKL. This CDR3 is 16 amino acids long.

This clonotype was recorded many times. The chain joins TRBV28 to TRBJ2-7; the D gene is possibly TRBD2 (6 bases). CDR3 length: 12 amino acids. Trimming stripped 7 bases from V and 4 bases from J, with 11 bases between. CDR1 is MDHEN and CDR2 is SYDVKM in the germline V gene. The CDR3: CASNGGMYEQYF. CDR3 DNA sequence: TGTGCCAGCAACGGCGGGATGTACGAGCAGTACTTC.

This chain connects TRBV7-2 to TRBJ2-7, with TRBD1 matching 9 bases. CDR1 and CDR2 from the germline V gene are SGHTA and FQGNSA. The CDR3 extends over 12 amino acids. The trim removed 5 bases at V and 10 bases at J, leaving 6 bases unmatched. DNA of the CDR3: TGTGCCAGCAGCCCCGGGACAGGGTTCCAGTACTTC. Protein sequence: CASSPGTGFQYF.

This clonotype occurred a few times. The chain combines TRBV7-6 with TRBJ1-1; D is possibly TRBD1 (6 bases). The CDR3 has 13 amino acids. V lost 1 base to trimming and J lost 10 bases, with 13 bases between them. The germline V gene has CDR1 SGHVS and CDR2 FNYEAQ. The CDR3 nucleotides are TGTGCCAGCAGCTTAGAGTGGGGGGGCTCAGCTTTCTTT. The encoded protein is CASSLEWGGSAFF. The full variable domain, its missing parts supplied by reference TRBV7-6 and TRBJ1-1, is GAGVSQSPRYKVTKRGQDVALRCDPISGHVSLYWYRQALGQGPEFLTYFNYEAQQDKSGLPNDRFSAERPEGSISTLTIQRTEQRDSAMYRCASSLEWGGSAFFGQGTRLTVV.

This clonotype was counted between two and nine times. CDR3 bases: TGTGCCAGCAGTTTTTTTCTTCCATATGGCTACACCTTC. It is translated as CASSFFLPYGYTF. The rearrangement uses TRBV12-3 or TRBV12-4 and TRBJ1-2; D remains ambiguous. The CDR3 loop spans 13 amino acids. V lost 3 bases to trimming and J lost 5 bases, with 10 bases between them.

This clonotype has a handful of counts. In DNA form, the CDR3 reads TGTGCCAGCAGCAGAAGCCCGGGGGACGAGCAGTACTTC. This encodes CASSRSPGDEQYF. The rearrangement links TRBV12-3 or TRBV12-4 to TRBJ2-7; tentatively, D is TRBD2 (6 bases). V lost 6 bases and J 5 bases, leaving 14 bases between the germline ends. There are 13 residues in the CDR3.

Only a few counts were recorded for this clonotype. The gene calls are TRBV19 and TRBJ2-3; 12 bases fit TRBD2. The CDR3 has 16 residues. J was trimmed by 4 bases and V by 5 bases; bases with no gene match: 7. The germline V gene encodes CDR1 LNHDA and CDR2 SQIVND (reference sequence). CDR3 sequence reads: CASSPRLAGVADTQYF. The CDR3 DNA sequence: TGTGCCAGTAGTCCCAGACTAGCGGGAGTGGCAGATACGCAGTATTTT. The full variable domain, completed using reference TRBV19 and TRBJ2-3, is DGGITQSPKYLFRKEGQNVTLSCEQNLNHDAMYWYRQDPGQGLRLIYYSQIVNDFQKGDIAEGYSVSREKKESFPLTVTSAQKNPTAFYLCASSPRLAGVADTQYFGPGTRLTVL.

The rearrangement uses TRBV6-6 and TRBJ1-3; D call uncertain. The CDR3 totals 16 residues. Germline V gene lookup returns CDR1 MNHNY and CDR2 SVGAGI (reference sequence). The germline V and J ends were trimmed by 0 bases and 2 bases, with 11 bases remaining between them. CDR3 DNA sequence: TGTGCCAGCAGTTACTCGGCCACTATACCTGGAAACACCATATATTTT. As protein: CASSYSATIPGNTIYF.

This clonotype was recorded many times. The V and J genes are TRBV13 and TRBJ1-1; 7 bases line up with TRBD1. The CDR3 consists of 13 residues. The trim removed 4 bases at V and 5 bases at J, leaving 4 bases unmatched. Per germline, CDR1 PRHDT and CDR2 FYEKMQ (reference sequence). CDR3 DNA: TGTGCCAGCAGCTCCGACAGGGTGACTGAAGCTTTCTTT. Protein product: CASSSDRVTEAFF.

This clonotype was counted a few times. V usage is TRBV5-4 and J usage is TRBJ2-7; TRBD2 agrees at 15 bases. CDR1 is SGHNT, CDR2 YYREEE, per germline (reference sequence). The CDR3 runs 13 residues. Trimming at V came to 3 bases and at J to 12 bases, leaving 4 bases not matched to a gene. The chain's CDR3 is CASSSGTSGRSYF. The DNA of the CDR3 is TGTGCCAGCAGCTCCGGGACTAGCGGGAGGTCGTACTTC.

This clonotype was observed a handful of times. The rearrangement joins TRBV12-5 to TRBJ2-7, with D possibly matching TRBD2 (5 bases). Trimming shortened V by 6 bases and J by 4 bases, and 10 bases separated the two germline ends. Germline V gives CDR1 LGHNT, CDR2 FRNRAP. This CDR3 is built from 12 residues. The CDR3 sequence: CASGPGYYEQYF. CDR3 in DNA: TGTGCTAGTGGGCCGGGATATTACGAGCAGTACTTC.

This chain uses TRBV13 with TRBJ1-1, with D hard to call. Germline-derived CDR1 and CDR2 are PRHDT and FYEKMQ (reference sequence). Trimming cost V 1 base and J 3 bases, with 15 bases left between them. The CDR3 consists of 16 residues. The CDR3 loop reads CASSLAHDGFDTEAFF. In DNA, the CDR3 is TGTGCCAGCAGCTTAGCCCATGACGGATTCGACACTGAAGCTTTCTTT.

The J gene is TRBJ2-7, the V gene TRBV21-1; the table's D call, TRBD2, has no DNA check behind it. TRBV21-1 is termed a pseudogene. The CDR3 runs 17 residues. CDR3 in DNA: TGTGCCAGCAGCAAAATGCGAGGAGGGACTAGAAGGTACGAGCAGTACTTC. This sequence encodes CASSKMRGGTRRYEQYF.

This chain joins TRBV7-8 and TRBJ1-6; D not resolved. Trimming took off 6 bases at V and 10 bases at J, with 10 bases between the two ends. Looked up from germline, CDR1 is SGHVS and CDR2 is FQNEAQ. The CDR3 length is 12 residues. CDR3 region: CASREGWSPLHF. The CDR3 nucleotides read TGTGCCAGCAGAGAAGGGTGGTCACCCCTCCACTTT.

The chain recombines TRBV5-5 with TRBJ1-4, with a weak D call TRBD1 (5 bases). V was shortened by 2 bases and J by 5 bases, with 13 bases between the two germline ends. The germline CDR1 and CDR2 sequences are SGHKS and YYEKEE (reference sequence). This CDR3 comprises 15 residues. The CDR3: CASSLNGGGNEKLFF. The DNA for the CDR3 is TGTGCCAGCAGCTTAAATGGTGGGGGGAATGAAAAACTGTTTTTT. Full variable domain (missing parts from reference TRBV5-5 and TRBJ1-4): DAGVTQSPTHLIKTRGQQVTLRCSPISGHKSVSWYQQVLGQGPQFIFQYYEKEERGRGNFPDRFSARQFPNYSSELNVNALLLGDSALYLCASSLNGGGNEKLFFGSGTQLSVL.

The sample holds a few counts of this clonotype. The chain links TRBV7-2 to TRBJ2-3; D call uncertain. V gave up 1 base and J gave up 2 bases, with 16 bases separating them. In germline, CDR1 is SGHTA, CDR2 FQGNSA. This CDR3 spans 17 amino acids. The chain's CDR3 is CASSLEFPLYYTDTQYF. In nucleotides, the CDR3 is TGTGCCAGCAGCTTAGAATTCCCTCTCTACTACACAGATACGCAGTATTTT.

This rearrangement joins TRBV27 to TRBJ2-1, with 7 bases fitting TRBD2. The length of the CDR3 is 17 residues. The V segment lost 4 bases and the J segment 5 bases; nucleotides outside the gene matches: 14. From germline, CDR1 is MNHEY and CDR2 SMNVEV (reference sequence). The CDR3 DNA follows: TGTGCCAGCAGTTCCCGCCTGGTGCGGGGACTACACAATGAGCAGTTCTTC. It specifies CASSSRLVRGLHNEQFF.

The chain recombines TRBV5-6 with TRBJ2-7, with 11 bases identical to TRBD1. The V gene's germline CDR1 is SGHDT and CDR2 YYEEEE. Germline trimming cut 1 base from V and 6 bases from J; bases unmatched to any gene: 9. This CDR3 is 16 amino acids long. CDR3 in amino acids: CASSLLIRTGGFEQYF. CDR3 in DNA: TGTGCCAGCAGCTTGCTCATCCGGACAGGGGGCTTCGAGCAGTACTTC.

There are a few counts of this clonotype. The DNA for the CDR3 is TGTGCCAGCAGCTCGCCGGGGGGTCAGCCCCAGCATTTT. Translated, it gives CASSSPGGQPQHF. This chain links TRBV7-9 with TRBJ1-5; D possibly corresponds to TRBD1 (5 bases). This CDR3 has 13 residues. CDR1 SEHNR and CDR2 FQNEAQ come from the germline V gene (reference sequence). V shed 4 bases and J shed 6 bases, with 10 bases lying between them.

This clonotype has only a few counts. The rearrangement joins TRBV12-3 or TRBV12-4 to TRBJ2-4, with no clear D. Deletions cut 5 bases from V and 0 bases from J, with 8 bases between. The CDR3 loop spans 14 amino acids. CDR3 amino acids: CASSQTEAKNIQYF. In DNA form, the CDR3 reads TGTGCCAGCAGTCAGACCGAAGCCAAAAACATTCAGTACTTC.

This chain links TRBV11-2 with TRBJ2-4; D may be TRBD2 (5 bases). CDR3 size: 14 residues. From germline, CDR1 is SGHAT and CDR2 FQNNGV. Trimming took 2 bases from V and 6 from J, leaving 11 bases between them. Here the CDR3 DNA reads TGTGCCAGCAGCTTATTAGGACGGGGAAACATTCAGTACTTC. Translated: CASSLLGRGNIQYF.

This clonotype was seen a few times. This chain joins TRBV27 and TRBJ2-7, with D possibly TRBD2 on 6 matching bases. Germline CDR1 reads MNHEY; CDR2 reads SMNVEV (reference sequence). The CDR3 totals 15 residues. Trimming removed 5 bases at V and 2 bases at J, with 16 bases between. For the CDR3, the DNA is TGTGCCAGCAGTCCAACGGGACTCCCCGCCTACGAGCAGTACTTC. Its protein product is CASSPTGLPAYEQYF.

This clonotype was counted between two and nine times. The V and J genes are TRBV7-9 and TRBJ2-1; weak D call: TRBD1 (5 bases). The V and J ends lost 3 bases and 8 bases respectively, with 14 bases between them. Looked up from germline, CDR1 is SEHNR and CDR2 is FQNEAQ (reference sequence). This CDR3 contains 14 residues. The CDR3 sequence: CASSFPGLVDEQFF. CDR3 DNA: TGTGCCAGCAGCTTCCCAGGGTTAGTGGATGAGCAGTTCTTC. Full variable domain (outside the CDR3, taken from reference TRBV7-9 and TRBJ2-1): DTGVSQNPRHKITKRGQNVTFRCDPISEHNRLYWYRQTLGQGPEFLTYFQNEAQLEKSRLLSDRFSAERPKGSFSTLEIQRTEQGDSAMYLCASSFPGLVDEQFFGPGTRLTVL.

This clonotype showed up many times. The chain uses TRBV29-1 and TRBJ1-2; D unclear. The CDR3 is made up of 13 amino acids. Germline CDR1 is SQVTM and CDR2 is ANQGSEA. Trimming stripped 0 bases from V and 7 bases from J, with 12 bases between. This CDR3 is CSVEDRALGGYTF. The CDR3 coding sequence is TGCAGCGTTGAAGATCGTGCCCTGGGTGGCTACACCTTC.

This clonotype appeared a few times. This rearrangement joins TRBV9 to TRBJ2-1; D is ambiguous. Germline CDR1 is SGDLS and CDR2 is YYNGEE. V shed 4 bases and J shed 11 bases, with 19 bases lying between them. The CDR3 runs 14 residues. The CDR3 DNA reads TGTGCCAGCAGCACTCACCCCCCAGGCTACCAGCAGTTCTTC. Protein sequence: CASSTHPPGYQQFF.